This is a list of T cell receptor beta chains from one sample in a study of cytomegalovirus exposure and HLA in healthy donors. Profiling relied on immunoSEQ multiplex PCR, and the TCRdb table lists in-frame clones only, not all of them. Found here are 45,000 to 70,000 clones, 85% to 95% of them singletons; the top ten hold roughly 6%. Sequencing was carried out using PBMCs. These TCRs come from a woman between 18 and 30 years old in good health and CMV-seronegative. CDR3s include the opening cysteine and the closing phenylalanine or tryptophan. The order of the fields is J gene, V gene, D gene, clone size, CDR3 length, CDR3 protein. The D gene is left open where the match is weak. Expanded clones are given a class, and other clones once, few, many or no size at all.

>TRBJ1-6|TRBV19|NA|NA|17
CASSIEGGRQKNSPLHF
>TRBJ1-1|TRBV2|NA|NA|16
CASSEGQRVGNTEAFF
>TRBJ2-3|TRBV5-1|TRBD2|NA|15
CASSLLAGGTDTQYF
>TRBJ2-6|TRBV4-2|NA|large|16
CASSQEQGLGANVLTF
>TRBJ1-1|TRBV6-1|TRBD1|NA|15
CASRDRRAPTWEAFF
>TRBJ1-3|TRBV6-6|NA|NA|15
CASSFGGSSGNTIYF
>TRBJ2-7|TRBV6-5|NA|NA|14
CASSSGLSSYEQYF
>TRBJ2-2|TRBV7-2|NA|NA|15
CASSRAGSNTGELFF
>TRBJ1-2|TRBV6-4|NA|NA|12
CASSDSKYGYTF
>TRBJ1-6|TRBV19|TRBD1|NA|13
CASSISTDRTLHF
>TRBJ1-2|TRBV7-2|NA|NA|14
CASDPREDDYGYTF
>TRBJ1-5|TRBV6-6|TRBD1|NA|15
CASSLVRGGVRPQHF
>TRBJ1-6|TRBV27|TRBD1|NA|15
CASSMTWDSNSPLHF
>TRBJ1-3|TRBV13|TRBD1|NA|16
CASSFSGQDTGNTIYF
>TRBJ2-1|TRBV13|NA|NA|13
CASSLGTSNEQFF
>TRBJ2-3|TRBV7-2|TRBD1|NA|17
CASSLFSGTANTDTQYF
>TRBJ2-6|TRBV6-1|NA|NA|15
CASTLWGVGANVLTF
>TRBJ2-1|TRBV5-1|TRBD2|NA|14
CASTPGTSYNEQFF
>TRBJ2-3|TRBV2|TRBD2|NA|15
CASSATSGRTDTQYF
>TRBJ2-5|TRBV27|TRBD1|once|14
CASSLTQGVETQYF
>TRBJ2-7|TRBV7-2|TRBD1|NA|16
CASSYTGTGDLYEQYF
>TRBJ1-2|TRBV7-2|TRBD1|NA|13
CASRFTGAYGYTF
>TRBJ2-1|TRBV7-3|NA|NA|17
CASSLIGAGAFYNEQFF
>TRBJ1-1|TRBV19|NA|NA|14
CASSIDWQNTEAFF
>TRBJ2-1|TRBV5-4|TRBD1|NA|14
CASSFGTGFPEQFF
>TRBJ2-1|TRBV6-4|TRBD2|NA|15
CASSAGTSGFNEQFF
>TRBJ1-2|TRBV5-8|NA|NA|17
CASSLSAARRWPYGYTF
>TRBJ2-1|TRBV4-2|TRBD2|once|14
CASSQDRGVNEQFF
>TRBJ2-1|TRBV5-1|TRBD2|NA|15
CASSTWGLALREQFF
>TRBJ1-1|TRBV19|NA|NA|15
CASSPHGIMNTEAFF
>TRBJ1-5|TRBV18|NA|NA|15
CASSPLGSSNQPQHF
>TRBJ1-4|TRBV5-1|NA|NA|13
CASSLSGNEKLFF
>TRBJ1-1|TRBV5-1|NA|NA|14
CASSLAGQNTEAFF
>TRBJ2-1|TRBV9|TRBD2|NA|20
CASSVGLAGGPEKPAHEQFF
>TRBJ1-1|TRBV7-3|NA|NA|13
CASRGHPNTEAFF
>TRBJ2-7|TRBV2|TRBD1|NA|13
CASTLAGGYEQYF
>TRBJ2-1|TRBV29-1|NA|once|15
CSVQITGESWNEQFF
>TRBJ2-3|TRBV29-1|NA|NA|16
CSARTGGGPGPDTQYF
>TRBJ1-2|TRBV10-3|TRBD1|NA|15
CAISDRDRNIYGYTF
>TRBJ2-3|TRBV7-2|TRBD1|NA|15
CASSLVGQGTDTQYF
>TRBJ1-2|TRBV5-6|NA|NA|18
CASSPFRDTTTLIYGYTF
>TRBJ2-3|TRBV18|TRBD2|once|16
CASSPPTSGAGDTQYF
>TRBJ2-4|TRBV4-3|NA|NA|19
CASSQVIPRGDDRWNIQYF
>TRBJ1-5|TRBV19|NA|NA|14
CASSTPDFPSPQHF
>TRBJ1-2|TRBV5-1|NA|NA|12
CASSLAGGAATF
>TRBJ2-7|TRBV5-1|NA|NA|14
CASSLARVGYEQYF
>TRBJ2-6|TRBV11-3|NA|NA|16
CASSLDLLSGANVLTF
>TRBJ1-2|TRBV5-1|NA|NA|13
CASSLTANYGYTF
>TRBJ2-1|TRBV27|TRBD2|NA|17
CASSTGTSGSSYNEQFF
>TRBJ1-3|TRBV6-1|NA|NA|16
CASSEVLGLSGNTIYF
>TRBJ2-2|TRBV10-3|NA|NA|15
CAISDPDRGTGELFF
>TRBJ2-1|TRBV7-9|TRBD2|NA|15
CASSFSRLAASEQFF
>TRBJ2-3|TRBV19|TRBD2|NA|17
CASNPGLAGNSTDTQYF
>TRBJ2-7|TRBV4-1|TRBD2|NA|14
CASSPTGGAHEQYF
>TRBJ2-1|TRBV2|TRBD2|NA|14
CASGGTSGGNEQFF
>TRBJ1-2|TRBV5-1|NA|NA|15
CASSLFRATNYGYTF
>TRBJ1-1|TRBV18|NA|NA|16
CASSPGLRGWNTEAFF
>TRBJ1-2|TRBV5-4|NA|NA|13
CASSSSGNYGYTF
>TRBJ1-5|TRBV2|TRBD1|NA|16
CASTHSWTGGYQPQHF